These T cell receptor beta chains were read from a single sample in a study of blood T cell repertoires in COVID-19. TCRdb keeps only in-frame clones here, not all; method: immunoSEQ multiplex PCR. The table shows some 270,000 clones, with 90% occurring only once. Sequencing was done on a sample of PBMCs or T cells enriched from blood (not recorded which). The receptors originated from a woman younger than 45 with acute COVID-19. CDR3s include the opening cysteine and the closing phenylalanine or tryptophan. A D gene is named only where the DNA matches it firmly. The listing skips clone size in some rows; elsewhere it reads once, few, many or a size class.

CDR3 protein | CDR3 DNA | J gene | clone size | D gene | V gene
CASSFPTRLAGGPSEQYF | TGTGCCAGCAGCTTCCCCACCCGACTAGCGGGAGGGCCTAGCGAGCAGTACTTC | TRBJ2-7 | . | TRBD2 | TRBV11-3
CASSLSGGYEQYF | TGTGCCAGCAGCTTATCAGGTGGCTACGAGCAGTACTTC | TRBJ2-7 | few | . | TRBV7-2
CASSYRGGAGRSTDTQYF | TGCGCCAGCAGCTACCGGGGGGGAGCCGGTCGTAGCACAGATACGCAGTATTTT | TRBJ2-3 | . | TRBD2 | TRBV4-1
CASNTGSQPQHF | TGTGCCAGCAATACAGGGAGTCAGCCCCAGCATTTT | TRBJ1-5 | . | . | TRBV28
CASSPRGREGRSYNEQFF | TGTGCCAGCAGTCCCCGTGGGCGGGAGGGCCGCTCCTACAATGAGCAGTTCTTC | TRBJ2-1 | . | TRBD2 | TRBV2
CASSSGRGPDTQYF | TGTGCCAGCAGTAGCGGGAGGGGGCCAGATACGCAGTATTTT | TRBJ2-3 | . | TRBD2 | TRBV6-5
CASTGQLGGANVLTF | TGTGCCAGCACCGGACAGCTCGGGGGGGCCAACGTCCTGACTTTC | TRBJ2-6 | . | . | TRBV6-5
CASSPGRAGNQPQHF | TGTGCCAGCTCACCAGGCAGGGCTGGCAATCAGCCCCAGCATTTT | TRBJ1-5 | once | . | TRBV18
CASSDHKGGRVQETQYF | TGTGCCAGCAGTGACCATAAAGGGGGCAGAGTACAAGAGACCCAGTACTTC | TRBJ2-5 | . | TRBD1 | TRBV2
CASSLSEGYYGYTF | TGTGCCAGCAGCTTGTCGGAGGGGTACTATGGCTACACCTTC | TRBJ1-2 | . | . | TRBV5-4
CASSLGLAGGIHEQYF | TGTGCCAGCAGCTTGGGGCTAGCGGGAGGGATCCACGAGCAGTACTTC | TRBJ2-7 | . | TRBD2 | TRBV7-2
CASSLLGAGENYGYTF | TGTGCCAGCAGCTTGTTAGGAGCGGGCGAAAACTATGGCTACACCTTC | TRBJ1-2 | . | . | TRBV5-6
CASSYSGTDNEKLFF | TGTGCCAGCAGTTACTCTGGGACAGATAATGAAAAACTGTTTTTT | TRBJ1-4 | . | TRBD1 | TRBV6-5
CASSSDRLGYTF | TGCGCCAGCAGCTCCGACAGGCTTGGCTACACCTTC | TRBJ1-2 | . | . | TRBV5-1
CASSFYGGDSGRSNTGELFF | TGTGCCAGCAGTTTCTACGGGGGTGATAGCGGGAGATCCAACACCGGGGAGCTGTTTTTT | TRBJ2-2 | . | TRBD2 | TRBV28
CASSRATEGVYGYTF | TGTGCCAGTAGTCGGGCCACGGAAGGGGTCTATGGCTACACCTTC | TRBJ1-2 | once | . | TRBV19
CASSLIGTPYSNQPQHF | TGTGCCAGCAGCTTAATAGGGACACCTTATAGCAATCAGCCCCAGCATTTT | TRBJ1-5 | . | . | TRBV7-2
CASSYNRNTEAFF | TGTGCCAGCAGCTACAATAGGAACACTGAAGCTTTCTTT | TRBJ1-1 | . | . | TRBV6-5
CASVYLTGPQHF | TGTGCCAGCGTATATCTGACAGGGCCCCAGCATTTT | TRBJ1-5 | once | . | TRBV21-1
CASSEPWRMYTEAFF | TGTGCCAGCAGTGAACCTTGGAGGATGTACACTGAAGCTTTCTTT | TRBJ1-1 | . | . | TRBV6-1
CASSTTKGQSNTGELFF | TGTGCCAGCAGCACGACGAAGGGACAATCGAACACCGGGGAGCTGTTTTTT | TRBJ2-2 | . | . | TRBV7-9
CASSIVGGLAGYNEQFF | TGTGCCAGTAGTATAGTAGGCGGACTAGCGGGGTACAATGAGCAGTTCTTC | TRBJ2-1 | . | TRBD2 | TRBV19
CASSAQGSNQPQHF | TGTGCCAGCAGTGCCCAGGGTAGCAATCAGCCCCAGCATTTT | TRBJ1-5 | . | . | TRBV6-2/TRBV6-3
CASSLQGVFVNEKLFF | TGTGCCAGCAGTTTACAGGGCGTTTTTGTGAATGAAAAACTGTTTTTT | TRBJ1-4 | . | . | TRBV27
CASSQDSGTSYEQYF | TGTGCCAGCAGCCAAGATAGCGGGACTTCCTACGAGCAGTACTTC | TRBJ2-7 | once | TRBD2 | TRBV3-1/TRBV3-2
CASSSPRGSNEKLFF | TGTGCCAGTAGTAGCCCCCGGGGATCTAATGAAAAACTGTTTTTT | TRBJ1-4 | . | . | TRBV19
CASSHGLAGAHGTDTQYF | TGTGCCAGCAGCCACGGACTAGCGGGAGCTCATGGTACAGATACGCAGTATTTT | TRBJ2-3 | once | TRBD2 | TRBV14
CASSPTENTEAFF | TGTGCCAGCTCACCCACAGAGAACACTGAAGCTTTCTTT | TRBJ1-1 | once | . | TRBV18
CASSQRGTLAGFETQYF | TGTGCCAGCAGCCAGAGGGGCACACTAGCGGGATTTGAGACCCAGTACTTC | TRBJ2-5 | . | TRBD2 | TRBV7-2
CAISVLTSGRRAGELFF | TGTGCCATCAGTGTTTTGACTAGCGGGAGGCGGGCCGGGGAGCTGTTTTTT | TRBJ2-2 | . | TRBD2 | TRBV10-3
CASSQDSQGSSGNTIYF | TGCGCCAGCAGCCAAGATAGTCAGGGGTCCTCTGGAAACACCATATATTTT | TRBJ1-3 | . | . | TRBV4-3
CASSPGQGTDTQYF | TGTGCCAGCAGCCCGGGACAGGGCACAGATACGCAGTATTTT | TRBJ2-3 | . | TRBD1 | TRBV7-3
CASSPDSSGGTDTQYF | TGTGCCAGCAGCCCCGATTCTAGCGGGGGCACAGATACGCAGTATTTT | TRBJ2-3 | . | TRBD2 | TRBV7-3
CASSLGGGEKLFF | TGTGCCAGCAGTTTAGGCGGGGGAGAAAAACTGTTTTTT | TRBJ1-4 | . | . | TRBV27
CASSLTAGGVLGNTIYF | TGTGCCAGCAGCTTGACGGCAGGGGGCGTTCTAGGAAACACCATATATTTT | TRBJ1-3 | . | TRBD1 | TRBV5-6
CASSQDRSRGVFMDEQFF | TGCGCCAGCAGCCAAGACCGTAGCAGGGGGGTCTTTATGGATGAGCAGTTCTTC | TRBJ2-1 | . | . | TRBV4-1
CASSQVSGTGGDSPLHF | TGCGCCAGCAGCCAGGTTTCCGGGACAGGGGGAGATTCACCCCTCCACTTT | TRBJ1-6 | . | TRBD1 | TRBV4-1
CASSSRQGRLNTEAFF | TGTGCCAGTAGTTCCCGACAGGGGCGATTGAACACTGAAGCTTTCTTT | TRBJ1-1 | . | TRBD1 | TRBV19
CASSFSGTYEQYF | TGTGCCAGCAGCTTTAGCGGGACTTACGAGCAGTACTTC | TRBJ2-7 | . | TRBD2 | TRBV5-4
CASSQAGQAGPQHF | TGTGCCAGCAGCCAAGCCGGACAAGCGGGGCCCCAGCATTTT | TRBJ1-5 | . | . | TRBV14
CATSDSPGQGNTEAFF | TGTGCCACCAGTGATTCCCCGGGACAGGGGAACACTGAAGCTTTCTTT | TRBJ1-1 | . | TRBD1 | TRBV24-1
CASSHGQGGNTEAFF | TGCGCCAGCAGCCACGGACAGGGAGGGAACACTGAAGCTTTCTTT | TRBJ1-1 | . | TRBD1 | TRBV4-1
CASSLNSNEQYF | TGTGCCAGCAGCTTAAATAGTAACGAGCAGTACTTC | TRBJ2-7 | . | . | TRBV7-9
CASNPGTENTEAFF | TGTGCCAGTAATCCCGGGACAGAGAACACTGAAGCTTTCTTT | TRBJ1-1 | . | TRBD1 | TRBV19
CAISPGTSGGAYEQYF | TGTGCCATCAGCCCTGGGACTAGCGGAGGAGCTTACGAGCAGTACTTC | TRBJ2-7 | . | TRBD2 | TRBV10-3
CASSLARPQPEQYF | TGTGCCAGCAGCTTAGCGCGGCCTCAACCCGAGCAGTACTTC | TRBJ2-7 | . | . | TRBV7-2
CASSQGRQGATGELFF | TGCGCCAGCAGCCAAGGCAGACAGGGCGCCACCGGGGAGCTGTTTTTT | TRBJ2-2 | . | TRBD1 | TRBV4-3
CAIRDRTSGNTIYF | TGTGCCATCAGGGACAGGACCTCTGGAAACACCATATATTTT | TRBJ1-3 | . | TRBD1 | TRBV10-3
CSAMTTGELFF | TGCAGTGCAATGACTACCGGGGAGCTGTTTTTT | TRBJ2-2 | . | . | TRBV20-1
CASSSWPSTDTQYF | TGTGCCAGCAGCTCCTGGCCCAGCACAGATACGCAGTATTTT | TRBJ2-3 | few | . | TRBV3-1/TRBV3-2
CASSEGLAGDWYNEQFF | TGTGCCAGCAGTGAAGGATTAGCGGGAGATTGGTACAATGAGCAGTTCTTC | TRBJ2-1 | . | TRBD2 | TRBV25-1
CAMLSLSYLTDTQYF | TGTGCCATGTTGAGTTTGTCGTATTTGACAGATACGCAGTATTTT | TRBJ2-3 | . | . | TRBV27
CASSPGGNTGELFF | TGTGCCAGCAGCCCGGGGGGTAACACCGGGGAGCTGTTTTTT | TRBJ2-2 | . | TRBD2 | TRBV7-8
CASSLGGVGQPQHF | TGTGCCAGCAGCTTAGGAGGTGTTGGCCAGCCCCAGCATTTT | TRBJ1-5 | . | . | TRBV11-2
CASSLLLSGNEQFF | TGTGCCAGCAGTTTACTTCTTAGCGGCAATGAGCAGTTCTTC | TRBJ2-1 | . | . | TRBV27
CASSGGTGSHQPQHF | TGTGCCAGTAGTGGGGGGACAGGGAGTCATCAGCCCCAGCATTTT | TRBJ1-5 | . | TRBD1 | TRBV19